The T cell receptor (beta chain) described here comes from a study of response to subunit inactivated influenza vaccine (dated by TCRdb to 2016 to 2018). About the study as a whole: Deep quantitative T cell receptor repertoire profiling was used in the study to track responses to a trivalent subunit inactivated influenza vaccine.

This clonotype was found a few times. Its antigen is not yet known. Per-base quality was not reported, and no clone a single base away is much larger than it. Library preparation was by RT-PCR. Sequencing was carried out with an Illumina HiSeq 2500. The public reads were reprocessed in TCRdb via fastp at Q25 and MiXCR, keeping in-frame beta chains. Rows with a matching CDR3 protein are joined into one entry that keeps the most common DNA and genes. This sample is represented by about 650,000 distinct CDR3 sequences; roughly 15% of them were singletons. The top ten hold around 7.6% of the sample. Results and caveats for the whole study, not just this receptor: It was suggested by the authors that each seasonal influenza vaccination may recruit only a limited number of new T cells.

CDR3 length: 12 amino acids, cysteine to phenylalanine. The sequence is cut down to CDR3 DNA, 36 bases in frame from base 1. V is reduced by 5 bases and J by 9 bases, leaving a spacing of 11 bases between them. CDR1 and CDR2 are drawn from the germline V gene: SGHTA, FQGTGA. This sequence was found in a man aged 50 to 59 who received an inactivated influenza vaccine. Donor details come from another sample of the same person, matched by shared clones. This sequence uses TRBV7-3 and TRBJ2-1; the D gene cannot be resolved reliably. The specimen comprised PBMCs from blood, sampled 14 days before vaccination. The CDR3 in this case is CASSQDRSEQFF. The nucleotides are TGTGCCAGCAGCCAGGATAGGAGTGAGCAGTTCTTC.